This is a list of T cell receptor beta chains from one sample in a study of blood T cells in healthy people across ages. MiXCR, run by TCRdb on the 5' RACE reads, gives a single entry per CDR3 protein. Of over 500,000 distinct CDR3 sequences in the sample, about 27% were seen once. These sequences were also reported in another study, on T cells of mothers and their children.

The sequenced sample was blood. Every receptor here comes from a boy between 2 and 15 years old in good health. Both conserved end residues are part of each CDR3. The D gene is left open where the match is weak. Where a row states a size, it is once, few, many or the class of an expanded clone; other rows omit it.

size	D	V	J	CDR3	DNA
-	-	TRBV5-5	TRBJ2-5	CASSLETGPIETQYF	TGTGCCAGCAGCTTGGAAACGGGGCCCATAGAGACCCAGTACTTC
-	-	TRBV2	TRBJ2-2	CASSEMAVTGELFF	TGTGCCAGCAGCGAAATGGCAGTCACCGGGGAGCTGTTTTTT
few	TRBD1	TRBV11-1	TRBJ2-7	CASSPRDRGHEQYF	TGTGCCAGCAGCCCCCGGGACAGGGGGCACGAGCAGTACTTC
few	-	TRBV4-2	TRBJ2-1	CASSQVRGERVDEQFF	TGTGCCAGCAGCCAAGTGAGGGGGGAGAGGGTCGATGAGCAGTTCTTC
-	TRBD2	TRBV12-3/TRBV12-4	TRBJ2-2	CASSPVAGGGTGELFF	TGCGCCAGCAGTCCAGTAGCGGGAGGAGGCACCGGGGAGCTGTTTTTT
few	-	TRBV28	TRBJ1-2	CAQNYGYTF	TGTGCACAAAACTATGGCTACACCTTC
-	-	TRBV20-1	TRBJ2-1	CSARAVLWTFTSYNEQFF	TGCAGTGCTAGAGCGGTTCTGTGGACCTTCACCTCCTACAATGAGCAGTTCTTC
-	-	TRBV30	TRBJ1-2	CAWSFGAGNGYTF	TGTGCCTGGAGCTTCGGAGCGGGAAATGGCTACACCTTC
-	TRBD1	TRBV5-1	TRBJ1-1	CASSLVGTVYEAFF	TGCGCCAGCAGCTTGGTAGGGACAGTGTACGAAGCTTTCTTT
-	-	TRBV27	TRBJ2-5	CASSFRQGPKSRGTQYF	TGTGCCAGCAGTTTTCGGCAGGGCCCAAAGTCTAGAGGGACCCAGTACTTC
-	-	TRBV5-1	TRBJ2-5	CASSFHDQETQYF	TGCGCCAGCAGCTTCCACGATCAAGAGACCCAGTACTTC
-	-	TRBV29-1	TRBJ2-4	CSVGVAKNIQYF	TGCAGCGTTGGGGTGGCCAAAAACATTCAGTACTTC
-	-	TRBV25-1	TRBJ2-5	CASSESRGQETQYF	TGTGCCAGCAGTGAATCTAGAGGGCAAGAGACCCAGTACTTC
few	-	TRBV20-1	TRBJ2-5	CSARDRRGRETQYF	TGCAGTGCTAGAGATCGGCGGGGGCGGGAGACCCAGTACTTC
few	-	TRBV7-9	TRBJ2-5	CASSFGDEETQYF	TGTGCCAGCAGCTTTGGAGACGAAGAGACCCAGTACTTC
-	-	TRBV7-3	TRBJ2-5	CASSLQGLPAETQYF	TGTGCCAGCAGCTTACAGGGCCTTCCAGCAGAGACCCAGTACTTC
-	TRBD2	TRBV6-2/TRBV6-3	TRBJ2-5	CASRDLAGSKETQYF	TGTGCCAGCAGAGACCTAGCGGGGTCTAAAGAGACCCAGTACTTC
few	TRBD2	TRBV29-1	TRBJ2-3	CSVGGLAGGLTDTQYF	TGCAGCGTTGGCGGACTAGCGGGAGGACTCACAGATACGCAGTATTTT
-	-	TRBV10-3	TRBJ1-2	CATQTTGTLNYGYTF	TGTGCCACGCAAACCACCGGGACATTAAACTATGGCTACACCTTC
-	-	TRBV20-1	TRBJ2-5	CSARADREVGEQYF	TGCAGTGCTAGGGCTGACAGGGAGGTAGGGGAGCAGTACTTC
many	TRBD1	TRBV9	TRBJ1-1	CASSTRTGGVSEAFF	TGTGCCAGCAGCACACGGACAGGGGGCGTCTCTGAAGCTTTCTTT
many	-	TRBV29-1	TRBJ2-7	CSVQGAYEQYF	TGCAGCGTTCAGGGTGCCTACGAGCAGTACTTC
-	TRBD2	TRBV30	TRBJ2-1	CAWSGLAGAEQFF	TGTGCCTGGAGTGGGCTAGCGGGGGCTGAGCAGTTCTTC
-	-	TRBV6-2/TRBV6-3	TRBJ2-5	CASSYSSKTQETQYF	TGTGCCAGCAGTTACTCATCGAAGACCCAAGAGACCCAGTACTTC
few	-	TRBV10-3	TRBJ1-2	CATHEERGRNYGYTF	TGTGCCACCCACGAGGAACGAGGACGAAACTATGGCTACACCTTC
-	-	TRBV7-8	TRBJ1-1	CASSHVRGATEAFF	TGTGCCAGCAGCCATGTCCGGGGCGCGACTGAAGCTTTCTTT
once	-	TRBV28	TRBJ1-4	CASSLPGVAANEKLFF	TGTGCCAGCAGTTTACCCGGGGTTGCAGCTAATGAAAAACTGTTTTTT
many	TRBD1	TRBV7-2	TRBJ2-7	CASSLEGGPYEQYF	TGTGCCAGCAGCTTAGAAGGGGGCCCCTACGAGCAGTACTTC
-	TRBD2	TRBV2	TRBJ2-3	CASSAGTSVSTDTQYF	TGTGCCAGCAGTGCTGGGACTAGCGTGTCCACAGATACGCAGTATTTT
-	-	TRBV20-1	TRBJ2-5	CSARSGGRWETQYF	TGCAGTGCTAGATCCGGGGGCAGATGGGAGACCCAGTACTTC
few	-	TRBV7-2	TRBJ2-5	CASTWTVYNEQLF	TGTGCCAGCACCTGGACAGTTTACAATGAGCAGCTCTTC
few	-	TRBV12-3/TRBV12-4	TRBJ2-5	CASSLAPEGEEETQYF	TGTGCCAGCAGTTTAGCCCCGGAGGGAGAAGAGGAGACCCAGTACTTC
few	TRBD1	TRBV6-6	TRBJ2-1	CASRGQGVYNEQFF	TGTGCCAGCAGAGGGCAGGGGGTTTACAATGAGCAGTTCTTC